Each of the 9 T cell receptor beta chains below was sequenced from the same sample in a study of shared clonotypes between healthy human individuals. Profiling relied on immunoSEQ multiplex PCR, and the TCRdb table lists in-frame clones only, not all of them. This sample has 950,000 to 1,200,000 clones, with around 77% found just once. The sample consisted of memory CD4+ T cells from PBMCs. Subset in this sample: CD45RA-negative fraction. The source is a man aged 18 to 35 in good health. Some clones in this sample may be carry-over from other donors' samples.

V and J are TRBV7-6 and TRBJ2-3; TRBD2 matches at 10 bases. J gave up 1 base and V 1 base, and 2 bases lay outside the gene matches. This CDR3 has 16 amino acids. CDR1 SGHVS and CDR2 FNYEAQ come from the germline V gene. The CDR3 DNA is TGTGCCAGCAGCTTAGATCTAGCGGGGGGCACAGATACGCAGTATTTT. Encoded protein: CASSLDLAGGTDTQYF. Together with reference TRBV7-6 and TRBJ2-3, the CDR3 gives the full variable domain: GAGVSQSPRYKVTKRGQDVALRCDPISGHVSLYWYRQALGQGPEFLTYFNYEAQQDKSGLPNDRFSAERPEGSISTLTIQRTEQRDSAMYRCASSLDLAGGTDTQYFGPGTRLTVL.

This clone was seen only once. The chain employs TRBV7-9 and TRBJ2-2; 10 bases agree with TRBD1. Germline CDR1 reads SEHNR; CDR2 reads FQNEAQ (reference sequence). The CDR3 contains 16 residues. The trim removed 5 bases at V and 2 bases at J, leaving 5 bases unmatched. The CDR3 bases are TGTGCCAGCAGCCGATCGACAGGGGGCAACACCGGGGAGCTGTTTTTT. It yields the protein CASSRSTGGNTGELFF.

The genes are TRBV7-8 and TRBJ1-1; D gene ambiguous. The V and J ends lost 2 bases and 1 base respectively, with 11 bases between them. Germline lookup yields CDR1 SGHVS and CDR2 FQNEAQ. This CDR3 contains 15 residues. The CDR3 region is CASSLRRTANTEAFF. The CDR3 DNA follows: TGTGCCAGCAGCTTACGTAGGACGGCGAACACTGAAGCTTTCTTT.

The V and J genes are TRBV9 and TRBJ2-3, with D possibly matching TRBD2 (6 bases). Trimming stripped 6 bases from V and 0 bases from J, with 17 bases between. The CDR3 has 16 amino acids. Germline V gives CDR1 SGDLS, CDR2 YYNGEE. CDR3 bases: TGTGCCAGCACCGATCCCACCGGGACTAGCACAGATACGCAGTATTTT. Translation: CASTDPTGTSTDTQYF. Drawing the rest from reference TRBV9 and TRBJ2-3, the complete variable domain is DSGVTQTPKHLITATGQRVTLRCSPRSGDLSVYWYQQSLDQGLQFLIQYYNGEERAKGNILERFSAQQFPDLHSELNLSSLELGDSALYFCASTDPTGTSTDTQYFGPGTRLTVL.

This chain joins TRBV5-6 and TRBJ2-2, with no clear D. Trimming stripped 0 bases from V and 6 bases from J, with 9 bases between. This CDR3 is 14 amino acids long. Germline V gene lookup returns CDR1 SGHDT and CDR2 YYEEEE. CDR3 bases: TGTGCCAGCAGCTTGGCATATAGTTCCGGGGAGCTGTTTTTT. Its protein is CASSLAYSSGELFF.

The chain joins TRBV5-4 to TRBJ2-1; 9 nucleotides align to TRBD2. Germline CDR1 is SGHNT and CDR2 is YYREEE (reference sequence). The CDR3 covers 16 residues. J was trimmed by 5 bases and V by 0 bases; bases with no gene match: 6. This CDR3 reads CASSLVGREGHNEQFF. The CDR3 DNA sequence: TGTGCCAGCAGCTTGGTGGGGCGGGAGGGCCACAATGAGCAGTTCTTC.

This clone was observed a handful of times. The chain joins TRBV18 to TRBJ2-7, with 9 positions matching TRBD2. Losses at the gene ends were 4 bases for V and 2 bases for J; bases not matched to a gene: 3. The CDR3 length is 14 residues. Germline CDR1 and CDR2: KGHSH and LQKENI. The CDR3, as DNA: TGTGCCAGCTCACAGCGGGAGGCCACCTACGAGCAGTACTTC. Amino acid sequence: CASSQREATYEQYF.

The chain is built from TRBV7-8 and TRBJ2-3; no clear D gene. Germline V gene data show CDR1 as SGHVS and CDR2 as FQNEAQ. The CDR3 spans 11 residues. V lost 0 bases to trimming and J lost 9 bases, with 4 bases between them. The CDR3 DNA sequence: TGTGCCAGCAGCTTAGCGGAAACGCAGTATTTT. Translated: CASSLAETQYF.

The CDR3 spells CASSPDRGVGEQYF. The CDR3 DNA sequence: TGTGCCAGCTCGCCGGACAGGGGGGTCGGCGAGCAGTACTTC. This chain uses TRBV18 with TRBJ2-7; 10 nucleotides align to TRBD1. Germline V lookup: CDR1 KGHSH, CDR2 LQKENI. This CDR3 region has 14 residues. The trim removed 6 bases at V and 6 bases at J, leaving 8 bases unmatched.